This TCR beta chain was obtained from a study of blood T cell repertoires in COVID-19. Study at large: Specimens from acute and convalescent COVID-19 originated in the United States, Italy and Spain.

The protocol was immunoSEQ multiplex PCR, while the TCRdb copy is restricted to in-frame clones and leaves out a portion. The table has nearly 55,000 clones, roughly three quarters seen once. V was pared by 6 bases and J by 4 bases, with 9 bases between. CDR1 and CDR2 from the germline V gene are SGHTA and FQGNSA. The CDR3 is 13 amino acids. The clonotype was recovered from a human donor with active or convalescent COVID-19. The donor label of this sample is uncertain. This chain links TRBV7-2 with TRBJ1-4; no clear D. Sequenced material: peripheral blood. The CDR3 DNA reads TGTGCCAGCAGGGCCGGGATTAATGAAAAACTGTTTTTT. Translated, it gives CASRAGINEKLFF.